This T cell receptor beta chain is drawn from a study of T cell responses to AZD1222 COVID-19 vaccine. Whole-study findings and limits: A rise in Spike-specific TCR breadth and depth followed two AZD1222 doses.

Method: immunoSEQ multiplex PCR; TCRdb's copy keeps in-frame clones and lacks some. The sample lists over 75,000 clones; roughly nine tenths were seen once. In the case of this clone: The antigen remains unidentified.

The sequence was collected from an adult in good health. The specimen was peripheral blood, collected on day 0 of AZD1222 vaccination.

CDR3 sequence reads: CAWSPLYGYTF. The CDR3 DNA reads TGTGCCTGGAGCCCACTCTATGGCTACACCTTC. The V and J genes are TRBV30 and TRBJ1-2; no firm D call. Trimming left V 3 bases short and J 4 bases short, with 6 bases between. The germline gives CDR1 GTSNPN, CDR2 SVGIG (reference sequence). This CDR3 has 11 amino acids.